This TCR beta chain appears in the sequencing data of a study of CD8 T cells in Susac syndrome. Study-level points and caveats: As the study acknowledged, the number of individuals who were part of its TCR sequencing and HLA analysis was relatively small.

Sequencing of TCR beta was performed on blood CD8+ and CD4+ T cells. On this clonotype: Its antigen is undetermined.

The CDR3 has 14 amino acids. Trimming shortened V by 6 bases and J by 4 bases, and 15 bases separated the two germline ends. Random hexamers served to reverse transcribe roughly 0.5 to 1 ug RNA. A multiplex approach, immunoSEQ multiplex PCR, amplified TCR beta CDR3 across 54 Vbeta and 13 Jbeta. Via MiXCR, TCRdb re-called the immunoSEQ multiplex PCR reads, giving one row per CDR3 protein. The table shows 150,000 to 190,000 distinct CDR3 sequences, with roughly 95% occurring only once. The specimen was CD8+ T cells from PBMCs. The chain has TRBV12-3 or TRBV12-4 and TRBJ1-1; D uncertain. This sequence was found in a human donor with multiple sclerosis. CDR3 sequence reads: CASRPGSTLTEAFF. The CDR3 DNA reads TGTGCCAGCAGACCTGGCAGTACGCTCACTGAAGCTTTCTTT.